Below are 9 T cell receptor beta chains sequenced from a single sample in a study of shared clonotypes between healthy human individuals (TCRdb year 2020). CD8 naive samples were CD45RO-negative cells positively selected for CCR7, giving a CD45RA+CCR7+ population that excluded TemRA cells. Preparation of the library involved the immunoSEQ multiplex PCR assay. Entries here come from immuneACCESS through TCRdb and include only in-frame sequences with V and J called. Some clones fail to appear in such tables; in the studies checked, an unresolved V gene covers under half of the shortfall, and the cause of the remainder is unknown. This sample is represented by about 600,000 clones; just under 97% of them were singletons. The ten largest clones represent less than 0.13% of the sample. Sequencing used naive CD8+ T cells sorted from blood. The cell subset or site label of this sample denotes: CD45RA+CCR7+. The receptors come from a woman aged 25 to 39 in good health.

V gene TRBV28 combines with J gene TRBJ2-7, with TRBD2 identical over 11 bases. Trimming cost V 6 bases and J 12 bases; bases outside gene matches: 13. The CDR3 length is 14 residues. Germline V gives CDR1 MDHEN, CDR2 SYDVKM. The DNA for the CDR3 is TGTGCCAGCAGATCCCCGGGACTAGCGGCGGAATTGTACTTC. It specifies CASRSPGLAAELYF.

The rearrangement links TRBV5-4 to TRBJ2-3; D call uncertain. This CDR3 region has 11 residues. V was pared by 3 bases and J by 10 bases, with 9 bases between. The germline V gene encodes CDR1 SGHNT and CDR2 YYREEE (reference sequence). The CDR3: CASSSVGPQYF. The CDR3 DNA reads TGTGCCAGCAGCTCGGTAGGCCCGCAGTATTTT.

The CDR3 bases are TGTGCCAGCAGCTGGGAGTTGGCGACCTACGAGCAGTACTTC. Translation gives CASSWELATYEQYF. The chain combines TRBV5-5 with TRBJ2-7; a weak D match, TRBD2 (5 bases). CDR3 length: 14 residues. The ends were cut back, 3 bases at V and 2 bases at J, with 12 bases in the middle. CDR1 is SGHKS, CDR2 YYEKEE, per germline (reference sequence).

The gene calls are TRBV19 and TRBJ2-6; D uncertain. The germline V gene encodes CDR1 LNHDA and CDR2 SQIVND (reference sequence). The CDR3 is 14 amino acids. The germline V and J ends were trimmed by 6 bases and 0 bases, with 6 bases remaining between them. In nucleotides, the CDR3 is TGTGCCAGTAGAAGAATCTCTGGGGCCAACGTCCTGACTTTC. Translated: CASRRISGANVLTF.

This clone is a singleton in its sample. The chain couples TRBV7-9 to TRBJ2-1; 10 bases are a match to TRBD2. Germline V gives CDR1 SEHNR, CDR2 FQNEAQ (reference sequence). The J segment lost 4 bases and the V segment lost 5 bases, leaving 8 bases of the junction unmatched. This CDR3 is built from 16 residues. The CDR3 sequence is CASSLQTSGLYNEQFF. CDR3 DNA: TGTGCCAGCAGCCTACAGACTAGCGGGTTGTACAATGAGCAGTTCTTC.

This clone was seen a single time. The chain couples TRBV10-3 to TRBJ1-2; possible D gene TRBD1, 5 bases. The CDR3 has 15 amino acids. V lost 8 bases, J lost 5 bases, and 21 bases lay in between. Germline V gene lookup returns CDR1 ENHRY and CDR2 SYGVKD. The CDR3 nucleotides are TGTGCCATCGGCGGGGACGTTCCTAATTGGTATGGCTACACCTTC. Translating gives CAIGGDVPNWYGYTF.

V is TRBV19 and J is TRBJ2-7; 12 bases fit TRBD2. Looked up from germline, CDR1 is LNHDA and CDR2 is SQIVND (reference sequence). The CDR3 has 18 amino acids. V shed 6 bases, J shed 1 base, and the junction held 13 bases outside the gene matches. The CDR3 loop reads CASSSGLAGTAKSYEQYF. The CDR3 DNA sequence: TGTGCCAGTAGCAGCGGACTAGCGGGAACGGCAAAATCCTACGAGCAGTACTTC.

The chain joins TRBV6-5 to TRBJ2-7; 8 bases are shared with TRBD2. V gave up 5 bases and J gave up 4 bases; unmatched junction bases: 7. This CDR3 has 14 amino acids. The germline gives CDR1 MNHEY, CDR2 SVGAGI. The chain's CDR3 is CASSQGLAAYEQYF. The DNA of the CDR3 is TGTGCCAGCAGTCAAGGACTAGCCGCGTACGAGCAGTACTTC.

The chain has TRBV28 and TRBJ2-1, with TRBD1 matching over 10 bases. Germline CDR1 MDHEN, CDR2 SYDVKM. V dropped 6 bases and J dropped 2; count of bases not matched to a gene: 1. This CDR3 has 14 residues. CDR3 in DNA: TGTGCCAGCAGCGGGACAGGGGCCTACAATGAGCAGTTCTTC. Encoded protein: CASSGTGAYNEQFF.